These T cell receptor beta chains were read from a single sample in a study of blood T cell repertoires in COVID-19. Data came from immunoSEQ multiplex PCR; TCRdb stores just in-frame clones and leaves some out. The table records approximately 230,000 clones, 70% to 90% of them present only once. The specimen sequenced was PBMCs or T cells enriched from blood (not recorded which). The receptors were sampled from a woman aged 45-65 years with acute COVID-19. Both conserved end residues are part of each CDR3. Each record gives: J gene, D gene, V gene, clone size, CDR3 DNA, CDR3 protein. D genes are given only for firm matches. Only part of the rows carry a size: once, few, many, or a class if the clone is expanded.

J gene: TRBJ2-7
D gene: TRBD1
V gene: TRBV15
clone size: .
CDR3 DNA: TGTGCCACCAGCAGGGACAGGGGGCGATCCTACGAGCAGTACTTC
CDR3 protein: CATSRDRGRSYEQYF

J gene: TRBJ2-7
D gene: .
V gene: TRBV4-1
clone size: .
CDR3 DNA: TGCGCCAGCAGCCAAGCGGGAGACTACGAGCAGTACTTC
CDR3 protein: CASSQAGDYEQYF

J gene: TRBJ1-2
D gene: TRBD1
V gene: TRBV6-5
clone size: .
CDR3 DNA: TGTGCCAGCAGCTCCGGGACAGGAGCTAACTATGGCTACACCTTC
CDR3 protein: CASSSGTGANYGYTF

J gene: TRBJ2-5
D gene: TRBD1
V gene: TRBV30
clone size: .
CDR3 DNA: TGTGCCTGGGCCTCACCGACAGGGGAGGAGACCCAGTACTTC
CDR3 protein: CAWASPTGEETQYF

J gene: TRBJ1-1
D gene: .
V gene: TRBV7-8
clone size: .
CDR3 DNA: TGTGCCAGCAGCTCGAACACGAACACTGAAGCTTTCTTT
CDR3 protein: CASSSNTNTEAFF

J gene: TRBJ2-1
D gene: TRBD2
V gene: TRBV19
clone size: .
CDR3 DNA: TGTGCCAGTAGTATCAGGACTAGCGGAAGAAATGAGCAGTTCTTC
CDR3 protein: CASSIRTSGRNEQFF

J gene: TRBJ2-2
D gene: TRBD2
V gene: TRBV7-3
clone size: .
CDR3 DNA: TGTGCCAGCAGCTCGGGACTAGCGGGAGTTTCGAACACCGGGGAGCTGTTTTTT
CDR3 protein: CASSSGLAGVSNTGELFF

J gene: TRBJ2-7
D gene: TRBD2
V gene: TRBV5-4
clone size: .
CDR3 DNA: TGTGCCAGCAGCTTGGATAGCGGGAGGGGTTACGAGCAGTACTTC
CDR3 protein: CASSLDSGRGYEQYF

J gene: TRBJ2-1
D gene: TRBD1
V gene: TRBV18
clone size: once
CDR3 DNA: TGTGCCAGCTCACCTGGGACAGGGGGCAATGAGCAGTTCTTC
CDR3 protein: CASSPGTGGNEQFF

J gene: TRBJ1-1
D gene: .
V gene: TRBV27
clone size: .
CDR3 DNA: TGTGCCAGCACCCCGGACATAAACACTGAAGCTTTCTTT
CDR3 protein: CASTPDINTEAFF

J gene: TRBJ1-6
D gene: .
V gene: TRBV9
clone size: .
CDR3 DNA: TGTGCCAGCAGCCGGGGGGGGCCAGACAATTCACCCCTCCACTTT
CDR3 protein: CASSRGGPDNSPLHF

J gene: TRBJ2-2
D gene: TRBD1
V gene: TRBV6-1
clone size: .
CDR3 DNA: TGTGCCAGCAGTGAAGGGACAGGGCGAAGCGGGGAGCTGTTTTTT
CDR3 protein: CASSEGTGRSGELFF

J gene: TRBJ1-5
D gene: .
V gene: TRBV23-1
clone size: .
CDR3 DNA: TGCGCCAGCAGTCAGCCAGGTTTTAATCAGCCCCAGCATTTT
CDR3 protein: CASSQPGFNQPQHF

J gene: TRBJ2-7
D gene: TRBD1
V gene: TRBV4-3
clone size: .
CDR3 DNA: TGCGCCAGCAGCCAAGAGGACAGGGGCCCCTCCTACGAGCAGTACTTC
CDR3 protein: CASSQEDRGPSYEQYF

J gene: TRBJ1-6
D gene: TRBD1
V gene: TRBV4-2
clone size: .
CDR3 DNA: TGTGCCAGCAGCCAAGTAGAGGGACAGGATAATTCACCCCTCCACTTT
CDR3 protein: CASSQVEGQDNSPLHF

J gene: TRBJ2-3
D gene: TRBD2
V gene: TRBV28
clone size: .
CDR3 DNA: TGTGCCAGCAGTCCACTAGCGGGCCCTATCTATACAGATACGCAGTATTTT
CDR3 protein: CASSPLAGPIYTDTQYF

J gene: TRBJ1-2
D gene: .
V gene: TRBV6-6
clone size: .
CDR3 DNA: TGTGCCAGTTGTGCAGGGGTAGGGTATAAAACTGGCTACACCTTC
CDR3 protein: CASCAGVGYKTGYTF

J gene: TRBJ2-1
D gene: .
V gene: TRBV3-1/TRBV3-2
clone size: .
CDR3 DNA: TGTGCCAGCAGCCAAGAAAGCGGCCACGAGTTCTTC
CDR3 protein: CASSQESGHEFF

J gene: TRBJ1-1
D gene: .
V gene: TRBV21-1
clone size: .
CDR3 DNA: TGTGCCAGCAGCAAGACCAGGGGGCTTCTGGACACTGAAGCTTTCTTT
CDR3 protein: CASSKTRGLLDTEAFF

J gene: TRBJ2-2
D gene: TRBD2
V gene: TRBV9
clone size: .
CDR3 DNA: TGTGCCAGCAACCCGGGACTAGCGGAGGCGAACACCGGGGAGCTGTTTTTT
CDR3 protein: CASNPGLAEANTGELFF

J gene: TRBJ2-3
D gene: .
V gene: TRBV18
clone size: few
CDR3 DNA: TGTGCCAGCTCACCCCTCCGAGATACGCAGTATTTT
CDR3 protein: CASSPLRDTQYF

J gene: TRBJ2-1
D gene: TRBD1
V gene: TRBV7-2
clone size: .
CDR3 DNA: TGTGCCAGCAGCCCACAGGGGGGCTACAATGAGCAGTTCTTC
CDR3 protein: CASSPQGGYNEQFF

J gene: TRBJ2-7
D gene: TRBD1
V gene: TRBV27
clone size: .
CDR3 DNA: TGTGCCAGCAGCCGCAGACAGGGAATATCCTACGAGCAGTACTTC
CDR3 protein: CASSRRQGISYEQYF

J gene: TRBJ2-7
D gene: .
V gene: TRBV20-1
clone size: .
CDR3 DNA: TGCAGTGCTAGAGCGAGTTACGAGCAGTACTTC
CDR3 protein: CSARASYEQYF

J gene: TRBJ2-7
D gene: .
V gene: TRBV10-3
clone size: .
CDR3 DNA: TGTGCCATCAGTGAGGACCGTACTAGGTACGAGCAGTACTTC
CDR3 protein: CAISEDRTRYEQYF

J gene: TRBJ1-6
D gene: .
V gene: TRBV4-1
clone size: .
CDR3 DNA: TGCGCCAGCAGCCATTCCGGGACACCTTATAATTCACCCCTCCACTTT
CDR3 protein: CASSHSGTPYNSPLHF

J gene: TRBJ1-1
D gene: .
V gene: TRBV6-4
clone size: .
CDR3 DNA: TGTGCCAGCAGTGACTACGGGTACCCCCGCCTCCGCAACACTGAAGCTTTCTTT
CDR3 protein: CASSDYGYPRLRNTEAFF

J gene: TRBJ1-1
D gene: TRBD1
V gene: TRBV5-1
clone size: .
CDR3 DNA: TGCGCCAGCAGCCTGGACAGGTGGAGGGGTGAAGCTTTCTTT
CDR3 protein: CASSLDRWRGEAFF

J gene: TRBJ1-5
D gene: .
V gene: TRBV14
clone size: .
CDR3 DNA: TGTGCCAGACTACCAGCCCAGCATTTT
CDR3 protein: CARLPAQHF

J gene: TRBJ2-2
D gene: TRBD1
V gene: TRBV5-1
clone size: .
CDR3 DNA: TGCGCCAGCAGCTCGGACAGGGCCACCGGGGAGCTGTTTTTT
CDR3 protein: CASSSDRATGELFF

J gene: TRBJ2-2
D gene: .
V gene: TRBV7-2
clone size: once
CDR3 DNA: TGTGCCAGCAGCCTAATGGGGCGGATGAACACCGGGGAGCTGTTTTTT
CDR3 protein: CASSLMGRMNTGELFF

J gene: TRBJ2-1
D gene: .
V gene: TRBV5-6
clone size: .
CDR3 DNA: TGTGCCAGCAGCTTAATTCGAGGCGATGAGCAGTTCTTC
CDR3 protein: CASSLIRGDEQFF

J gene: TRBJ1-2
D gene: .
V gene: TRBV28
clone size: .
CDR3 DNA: TGTGCCAGCAGTTTCGGCGGGGGCAGCCGGGGCTACACCTTC
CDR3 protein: CASSFGGGSRGYTF

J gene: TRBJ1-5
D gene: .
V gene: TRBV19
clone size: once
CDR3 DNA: TGTGCCAGTAGTATAGGGGGCAGTAGCAATCAGCCCCAGCATTTT
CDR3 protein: CASSIGGSSNQPQHF

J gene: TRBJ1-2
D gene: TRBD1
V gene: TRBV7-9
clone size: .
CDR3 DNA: TGTGCCAGCAGTCCCAAACCGGGACAGGAGGCCGATGGCTACACCTTC
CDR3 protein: CASSPKPGQEADGYTF

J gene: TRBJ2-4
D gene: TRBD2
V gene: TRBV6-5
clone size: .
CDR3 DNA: TGTGCCAGCAGGGGACTAGCGGGAGGGCCTAACATTCAGTACTTC
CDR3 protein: CASRGLAGGPNIQYF

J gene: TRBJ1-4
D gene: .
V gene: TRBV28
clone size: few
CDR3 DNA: TGTGCCAGCAACCTACAGGGTCGGTACAATGAAAAACTGTTTTTT
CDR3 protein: CASNLQGRYNEKLFF

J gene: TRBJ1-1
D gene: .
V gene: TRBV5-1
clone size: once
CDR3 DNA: TGCGCCAGCAGCTTGGCGTACAGCCCGAACACTGAAGCTTTCTTT
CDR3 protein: CASSLAYSPNTEAFF

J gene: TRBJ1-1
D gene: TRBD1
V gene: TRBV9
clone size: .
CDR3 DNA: TGTGCCAGCAGCCCGTGGACAGGGAGAGCTTTCTTT
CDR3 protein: CASSPWTGRAFF

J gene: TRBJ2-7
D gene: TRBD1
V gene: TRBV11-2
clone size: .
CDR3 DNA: TGTGCCAGCAGCTATGGGACAGGGTACTCCTACGAGCAGTACTTC
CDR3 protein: CASSYGTGYSYEQYF

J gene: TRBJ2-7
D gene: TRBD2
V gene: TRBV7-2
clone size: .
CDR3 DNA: TGTGCCAGCAGCCCCAGGGGCGGGAGGGCCGACGAGCAGTACTTC
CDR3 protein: CASSPRGGRADEQYF

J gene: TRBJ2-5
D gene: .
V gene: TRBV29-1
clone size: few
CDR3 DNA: TGCAGCGTTTGGGGACTTTCGTACCAAGAGACCCAGTACTTC
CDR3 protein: CSVWGLSYQETQYF